The 20 T cell receptor beta chains below all came from one sample that was sequenced in a study of human T cells and chemical hapten exposure. In TCRdb, the RACE reads were re-called with MiXCR into one record per CDR3 protein. The table lists under 90,000 distinct CDR3 sequences, roughly 8.5% of them singletons. Described time point: patch test 2, 6 weeks after DPC sensitization. The sample's treatment: therapeutic diphenylcyclopropenone sensitization with weekly scalp DPC. Sequenced here: whole blood, sampled in connection with sensitization to the hapten diphenylcyclopropenone (DPC). The receptors shown here come from a woman aged 45 to 65 with alopecia areata. Some clones in this sample may be carry-over from other donors' samples.

V and J are TRBV3-1 and TRBJ1-1; D is unclear. Trimming took off 1 base at V and 10 bases at J, with 7 bases between the two ends. The germline V gene has CDR1 LGHDT and CDR2 YNNKEL (reference sequence). There are 11 residues in the CDR3. CDR3 in amino acids: CASSQGEGAFF. The CDR3 DNA follows: TGTGCCAGCAGCCAAGGAGAGGGAGCTTTCTTT.

The genes are TRBV20-1 and TRBJ2-7; 7 nucleotides line up with TRBD1. CDR3 length equals 13 residues. Germline V gene data show CDR1 as DFQATT and CDR2 as SNEGSKA (reference sequence). V lost 6 bases to trimming and J lost 5 bases; unmatched junction nucleotides: 10. The CDR3 loop is CSAEPDRRDEQYF. DNA of the CDR3: TGCAGTGCCGAACCGGACAGGCGAGACGAGCAGTACTTC.

This rearrangement joins TRBV12-3 or TRBV12-4 to TRBJ2-1; 11 bases are a match to TRBD2. This CDR3 is 16 amino acids long. V lost 6 bases to trimming and J lost 2 bases; unmatched junction nucleotides: 6. Here the CDR3 DNA reads TGTGCCAGCAGCACCGGGACTAGCGGACCCTACAATGAGCAGTTCTTC. Protein product: CASSTGTSGPYNEQFF.

This clonotype has a handful of counts. The V gene is TRBV2, the J gene TRBJ1-5, with D hard to call. V lost 2 bases and J 4 bases, leaving 9 bases between the germline ends. The CDR3 is 14 residues long. Germline V gives CDR1 SNHLY, CDR2 FYNNEI. The CDR3: CASSEMDENQPQHF. Written as DNA, the CDR3 is TGTGCCAGCAGTGAAATGGACGAGAATCAGCCCCAGCATTTT.

The sample holds a few counts of this clonotype. The gene calls are TRBV28 and TRBJ2-7, with D possibly TRBD1 on 6 matching bases. V lost 6 bases and J 7 bases, leaving 16 bases between the germline ends. Looked up from germline, CDR1 is MDHEN and CDR2 is SYDVKM. The CDR3 loop spans 13 amino acids. CDR3 DNA: TGTGCCAGCAGCTTGACAGGTCTTGATGAGCAGTACTTC. Translating it yields CASSLTGLDEQYF.

This clonotype has more than one count but fewer than ten. The chain carries TRBV6-5 and TRBJ2-6, with D perhaps TRBD1 (6 bases). The CDR3 has 15 residues. Germline CDR1 and CDR2: MNHEY and SVGAGI. With 6 bases removed from V and 2 bases from J, the gap between germline ends came to 11 bases. Here the CDR3 reads CASRTQGAGANVLTF. The CDR3, as DNA: TGTGCCAGCAGGACACAGGGAGCTGGGGCCAACGTCCTGACTTTC.

This chain links TRBV6-6 with TRBJ2-3, with D perhaps TRBD1 (6 bases). The CDR3 totals 14 residues. The V gene lost 2 bases and the J gene lost 6 bases, with 12 bases spanning the gap. From germline, CDR1 is MNHNY and CDR2 SVGAGI (reference sequence). The CDR3 sequence: CASSYGRGLDTQYF. CDR3 nucleotides: TGTGCCAGCAGTTACGGCAGGGGTTTGGATACGCAGTATTTT.

This clonotype has only a few counts. The chain has TRBV19 and TRBJ2-7, with 7 bases fitting TRBD1. Losses at the gene ends were 5 bases for V and 0 bases for J; bases not matched to a gene: 13. Looked up from germline, CDR1 is LNHDA and CDR2 is SQIVND (reference sequence). The length of the CDR3 is 17 residues. Written as DNA, the CDR3 is TGTGCCAGTAGTCCAGGAGTGGGACAGATAAGCTCCTACGAGCAGTACTTC. Translation gives CASSPGVGQISSYEQYF.

This chain links TRBV20-1 with TRBJ1-2; D gene ambiguous. CDR1 DFQATT and CDR2 SNEGSKA come from the germline V gene (reference sequence). The CDR3 is 13 residues long. Trimming cost V 6 bases and J 5 bases, with 16 bases left between them. CDR3 loop: CSASSDGPYGYTF. Written as DNA, the CDR3 is TGCAGTGCATCGTCCGACGGACCGTATGGCTACACCTTC.

This clonotype was recorded a few times. This chain joins TRBV29-1 and TRBJ1-5; D remains ambiguous. CDR1 is SQVTM, CDR2 ANQGSEA, per germline. The CDR3 is 12 residues long. The ends were cut back, 4 bases at V and 2 bases at J, with 6 bases in the middle. CDR3: CSVGGGNQPQHF. In DNA, the CDR3 is TGCAGCGTTGGGGGAGGCAATCAGCCCCAGCATTTT.

There are a few counts of this clonotype. The chain is built from TRBV2 and TRBJ2-1, with 11 positions matching TRBD2. The germline gives CDR1 SNHLY, CDR2 FYNNEI. V dropped 7 bases and J dropped 10; count of bases not matched to a gene: 9. There are 14 residues in the CDR3. CDR3 loop: CASTPARLAGEQFF. The CDR3 DNA is TGTGCCAGCACCCCGGCGCGACTAGCGGGAGAGCAGTTCTTC.

This clonotype was observed at least ten times. V usage is TRBV6-6 and J usage is TRBJ1-1; a weak D match, TRBD1 (6 bases). V was cut by 2 bases and J by 5 bases, with 9 bases left in between. Germline V gene data show CDR1 as MNHNY and CDR2 as SVGAGI (reference sequence). The CDR3 has 13 residues. Here the CDR3 reads CASSYQGRTEAFF. The CDR3 DNA reads TGTGCCAGCAGTTACCAGGGGCGGACTGAAGCTTTCTTT.

The J gene is TRBJ2-3, the V gene TRBV2; maybe TRBD2 (6 bases). V lost 6 bases and J lost 1, with 14 bases in between. This CDR3 contains 15 residues. CDR1 and CDR2 from the germline V gene are SNHLY and FYNNEI. The CDR3 DNA reads TGTGCCAGCAGCCAGGGACTGCGCGGCACAGATACGCAGTATTTT. Protein sequence: CASSQGLRGTDTQYF.

This clonotype was counted only a few times. V and J are TRBV7-2 and TRBJ1-1; no reliable D call. V lost 0 bases and J 5 bases, leaving 7 bases between the germline ends. The CDR3 spans 13 residues. CDR1 and CDR2 from the germline V gene are SGHTA and FQGNSA. The CDR3 protein is CASSLAYGTEAFF. Written as DNA, the CDR3 is TGTGCCAGCAGCTTAGCGTACGGAACTGAAGCTTTCTTT.

This chain links TRBV5-8 with TRBJ2-1; 10 bases are a match to TRBD2. Germline-derived CDR1 and CDR2 are SGHTS and YDEGEE. The CDR3 runs to 19 residues. V was pared by 0 bases and J by 0 bases, with 9 bases of the junction left unmatched. CDR3: CASSLEGAGLAFSYNEQFF. The CDR3 coding sequence is TGTGCCAGCAGCTTGGAAGGGGCGGGACTAGCGTTCTCCTACAATGAGCAGTTCTTC. Combining the CDR3 with reference TRBV5-8 and TRBJ2-1 gives the whole variable domain EAGVTQSPTHLIKTRGQQATLRCSPISGHTSVYWYQQALGLGLQFLLWYDEGEERNRGNFPPRFSGRQFPNYSSELNVNALELEDSALYLCASSLEGAGLAFSYNEQFFGPGTRLTVL.

This clonotype showed up just a few times. V and J are TRBV5-1 and TRBJ2-3; 10 nucleotides agree with TRBD2. V trimming: 6 bases; J trimming: 2 bases; junction bases outside the gene matches: 15. CDR1 is SGHRS, CDR2 YFSETQ, per germline. The CDR3 runs 18 residues. This CDR3 is CASTPSLLAGEYTDTQYF. The CDR3 DNA is TGCGCCAGCACCCCCTCCCTTCTAGCGGGGGAATACACAGATACGCAGTATTTT.

This clonotype was detected many times. This chain links TRBV6-1 with TRBJ1-4, with 7 bases matching TRBD1. The CDR3 has 18 amino acids. Trimming cost V 3 bases and J 1 base; bases outside gene matches: 11. Germline CDR1 reads MNHNS; CDR2 reads SASEGT. The CDR3 DNA follows: TGTGCCAGCAGTGATCCGGGACAGATCTTCAAAACTAATGAAAAACTGTTTTTT. Protein product: CASSDPGQIFKTNEKLFF.

This clonotype was recorded many times. The V gene is TRBV6-2 or TRBV6-3, the J gene TRBJ2-7; 7 positions match TRBD2. The CDR3 contains 13 residues. V trimming: 5 bases; J trimming: 2 bases; junction bases outside the gene matches: 3. Per the germline V gene, CDR1 is MNHEY and CDR2 is SVGEGT. CDR3 region: CASSNGLAYEQYF. CDR3 nucleotide sequence: TGTGCCAGCAGTAACGGACTAGCCTACGAGCAGTACTTC.

Ten or more counts support this clonotype. The chain recombines TRBV7-2 with TRBJ1-1; no firm D call. CDR1 is SGHTA, CDR2 FQGNSA, per germline. CDR3 size: 13 residues. Trimming took off 8 bases at V and 0 bases at J, with 10 bases between the two ends. The CDR3 nucleotides read TGTGCCAGCGGAAATCAGGTGAACACTGAAGCTTTCTTT. Protein: CASGNQVNTEAFF.

This clonotype was detected only a few times. The rearrangement joins TRBV7-9 to TRBJ1-5, with 7 positions matching TRBD1. The trim removed 5 bases at V and 6 bases at J, leaving 7 bases unmatched. The germline gives CDR1 SEHNR, CDR2 FQNEAQ (reference sequence). The CDR3 consists of 14 residues. The CDR3 is CASSPDRVGQPQHF. The CDR3 DNA is TGTGCCAGCAGCCCTGACAGGGTCGGTCAGCCCCAGCATTTT.